These 20 T cell receptor beta chains were all obtained from the same sample, sequenced in a study of blood T cell repertoires in COVID-19 (dated by TCRdb to 2018 to 2020). Library creation used the immunoSEQ multiplex PCR assay. TCRdb limited this immuneACCESS table to in-frame rearrangements with V and J called. A share of clones is missing; checked studies link under half to unresolved V genes, and the rest is unexplained. This sample comprises a few hundred thousand clones, approximately 81% of them detected only once. The leading ten clones occupy under 3.5% of the sample. Sequenced: peripheral blood. The receptors were gathered from a young woman with acute or convalescent COVID-19.

The chain carries TRBV28 and TRBJ1-6; 7 bases match TRBD1. V lost 6 bases to trimming and J lost 6 bases; unmatched junction nucleotides: 11. Germline V lookup: CDR1 MDHEN, CDR2 SYDVKM. This CDR3 comprises 16 residues. CDR3 DNA: TGTGCCAGCAGCCCCCCCCGGACAGGATTTAATTCACCCCTCCACTTT. Its translation: CASSPPRTGFNSPLHF.

The V call is TRBV9, the J call TRBJ2-1; TRBD2 agrees at 9 bases. After removal of 4 bases from V and 10 bases from J, the junction contained 6 bases not matched to a gene. Germline values: CDR1 SGDLS, CDR2 YYNGEE. This CDR3 contains 13 residues. Here the CDR3 DNA reads TGTGCCAGCAGCATGGGACTAGCCGGGGAGCAGTTCTTC. Encoded protein: CASSMGLAGEQFF. Filled out from reference TRBV9 and TRBJ2-1, the complete variable domain reads DSGVTQTPKHLITATGQRVTLRCSPRSGDLSVYWYQQSLDQGLQFLIQYYNGEERAKGNILERFSAQQFPDLHSELNLSSLELGDSALYFCASSMGLAGEQFFGPGTRLTVL.

The chain employs TRBV10-3 and TRBJ2-3; D may be TRBD1 (5 bases). CDR3 length equals 12 residues. Germline loops: CDR1 ENHRY, CDR2 SYGVKD. Trimming removed 7 bases at V and 2 bases at J, with 7 bases between. CDR3 coding DNA: TGTGCCATCAAAGGGGTCACAGATACGCAGTATTTT. This translates into CAIKGVTDTQYF.

This clone was counted a few times. The genes are TRBV7-3 and TRBJ2-3; possibly TRBD2 for D (6 bases). Per the germline V gene, CDR1 is SGHTA and CDR2 is FQGTGA. V was clipped by 3 bases and J by 0 bases, with 10 bases between them. The CDR3 sequence is 15 residues long. The DNA of the CDR3 is TGTGCCAGCAGCTTTACGGGGGTGAGCACAGATACGCAGTATTTT. Translated: CASSFTGVSTDTQYF.

The CDR3 nucleotides read TGTGCCAGCAGCAAAGCCGAGACAGGGAGCTCCTACGAGCAGTACTTC. Protein: CASSKAETGSSYEQYF. The chain uses TRBV21-1 and TRBJ2-7; TRBD1, the D gene given by the table, was not confirmed from the DNA. TRBV21-1 is a recognized pseudogene. The length of the CDR3 is 16 residues.

This chain connects TRBV11-2 to TRBJ2-7, with D possibly being TRBD1 (5 bases). V was trimmed by 6 bases and J by 5 bases, leaving 11 bases between them. In germline, CDR1 is SGHAT, CDR2 FQNNGV. The CDR3 has 12 residues. The CDR3 coding sequence is TGTGCCAGCAGGCAAGGGGTCCACGAGCAGTACTTC. Translated: CASRQGVHEQYF.

The chain joins TRBV7-9 to TRBJ2-2, with TRBD1 as a possible D gene (5 bases). V lost 2 bases, J lost 3 bases, and 10 bases lay in between. This CDR3 is 15 amino acids long. Germline CDR1 and CDR2: SEHNR and FQNEAQ (reference sequence). This CDR3 reads CASSLRGIDTGELFF. For the CDR3, the DNA is TGTGCCAGCAGCTTAAGGGGAATCGACACCGGGGAGCTGTTTTTT.

The chain has TRBV11-3 and TRBJ2-7; 8 bases fit TRBD1. J gave up 2 bases and V 1 base, and 4 bases lay outside the gene matches. The CDR3 has 15 residues. Germline V gene lookup returns CDR1 SGHNT and CDR2 YENEEA. CDR3 amino acids: CASSLGGTGAYEQYF. For the CDR3, the DNA is TGTGCCAGCAGCTTAGGCGGGACAGGCGCCTACGAGCAGTACTTC. The full variable domain, its missing parts supplied by reference TRBV11-3 and TRBJ2-7, is EAGVVQSPRYKIIEKKQPVAFWCNPISGHNTLYWYLQNLGQGPELLIRYENEEAVDDSQLPKDRFSAERLKGVDSTLKIQPAELGDSAVYLCASSLGGTGAYEQYFGPGTRLTVT.

In DNA, the CDR3 is TGTGCCAGCTCACAACAATCTGGAACAGGGCGAACAGATACGCAGTATTTT. Translation gives CASSQQSGTGRTDTQYF. The genes are TRBV18 and TRBJ2-3, with D possibly being TRBD1 (6 bases). Germline CDR1 is KGHSH and CDR2 is LQKENI. The CDR3 runs 17 residues. The V end was cut by 4 bases, the J end by 3 bases, with 20 bases between.

The V call is TRBV3-1 (or the pseudogene TRBV3-2), the J call TRBJ1-2; TRBD1 matches 7 bases. This CDR3 has 17 residues. Germline V gene sequence: CDR1 LGHDT, CDR2 YNNKEL (reference sequence). The trim removed 0 bases at V and 5 bases at J, leaving 12 bases unmatched. The CDR3, as DNA: TGTGCCAGCAGCCAAGAAGGGAGACAGGGAAGAGGGTATGGCTACACCTTC. Its protein product is CASSQEGRQGRGYGYTF.

The chain recombines TRBV5-6 with TRBJ1-3, with D unresolved. This CDR3 contains 14 residues. Trimming removed 2 bases at V and 0 bases at J, with 6 bases between. CDR1 SGHDT and CDR2 YYEEEE come from the germline V gene. The CDR3 protein is CASSLSFSGNTIYF. CDR3 sequence (DNA): TGTGCCAGCAGCTTATCGTTCTCTGGAAACACCATATATTTT.

A single count supports this clone. This sequence joins TRBV7-2 and TRBJ2-3, with D perhaps matching TRBD2 (6 bases). CDR3 size: 16 residues. V shed 1 base and J shed 0 bases, with 11 bases lying between them. From germline, CDR1 is SGHTA and CDR2 FQGNSA. In DNA form, the CDR3 reads TGTGCCAGCAGCTTAGTTTGGGGACTGAGCACAGATACGCAGTATTTT. It is translated as CASSLVWGLSTDTQYF.

CDR3 region: CASSVLGANTGELFF. The CDR3 bases are TGTGCCAGCAGCGTACTGGGCGCGAACACCGGGGAGCTGTTTTTT. The chain employs TRBV9 and TRBJ2-2; D is uncertain. V lost 1 base and J lost 0, with 7 bases in between. The CDR3 has 15 amino acids. Germline CDR1 reads SGDLS; CDR2 reads YYNGEE.

The chain carries TRBV11-2 and TRBJ2-3; possibly TRBD2 for D (6 bases). The V and J ends lost 1 base and 3 bases respectively, with 14 bases between them. The CDR3 contains 16 residues. CDR1 and CDR2 from the germline V gene are SGHAT and FQNNGV. The CDR3 sequence: CASSLGGAGSTDTQYF. As DNA, the CDR3 is TGTGCCAGCAGCTTAGGAGGAGCGGGCTCAACAGATACGCAGTATTTT. Complete variable domain (other parts from reference TRBV11-2 and TRBJ2-3): EAGVAQSPRYKIIEKRQSVAFWCNPISGHATLYWYQQILGQGPKLLIQFQNNGVVDDSQLPKDRFSAERLKGVDSTLKIQPAKLEDSAVYLCASSLGGAGSTDTQYFGPGTRLTVL.

V usage is TRBV19 and J usage is TRBJ2-7; 11 positions agree with TRBD2. The V gene end was trimmed by 5 bases and the J gene end by 7 bases; junction bases not matched to a gene: 7. The CDR3 is 14 amino acids. Germline-derived CDR1 and CDR2 are LNHDA and SQIVND (reference sequence). This chain's CDR3 is CASSRGLAGGEQYF. The CDR3 DNA reads as TGTGCCAGTAGTCGTGGCTTAGCGGGAGGGGAGCAGTACTTC.

The genes are TRBV27 and TRBJ2-7; D possibly corresponds to TRBD1 (5 bases). V was pared by 5 bases and J by 3 bases, with 17 bases between. CDR1 MNHEY and CDR2 SMNVEV come from the germline V gene (reference sequence). This CDR3 region has 15 residues. Here the CDR3 reads CASSPSSGISYEQYF. The DNA of the CDR3 is TGTGCCAGCAGTCCCTCTTCAGGGATCAGCTACGAGCAGTACTTC.

This clone has just one count. This rearrangement joins TRBV6-2 or TRBV6-3 to TRBJ1-2; no firm D call. Trimming left V 4 bases short and J 1 base short, with 7 bases between. Germline CDR1 and CDR2: MNHEY and SVGEGT. The CDR3 loop spans 13 amino acids. The CDR3: CASSLANNYGYTF. The CDR3 DNA sequence: TGTGCCAGCAGTTTGGCCAATAACTATGGCTACACCTTC.

This chain joins TRBV7-9 and TRBJ2-1; perhaps TRBD2 as D (6 bases). CDR1 SEHNR and CDR2 FQNEAQ come from the germline V gene (reference sequence). The CDR3 loop spans 15 amino acids. Trimming shortened V by 2 bases and J by 5 bases, and 13 bases separated the two germline ends. CDR3 nucleotide sequence: TGTGCCAGCAGCTTACCGGGACTGGATAACAATGAGCAGTTCTTC. It is translated as CASSLPGLDNNEQFF.

This sequence joins TRBV25-1 and TRBJ2-7; TRBD2 matches 7 bases. Trimming at V came to 2 bases and at J to 4 bases, leaving 17 bases not matched to a gene. The germline V gene encodes CDR1 MGHDK and CDR2 SYGVNS. The CDR3 loop spans 18 amino acids. The CDR3 protein is CASSEVRYGTTKPYEQYF. The CDR3 DNA is TGTGCCAGCAGTGAAGTAAGGTACGGGACTACGAAACCTTACGAGCAGTACTTC.

The chain is built from TRBV21-1 and TRBJ1-6; TRBD1, as called in the table, went unchecked against the DNA. TRBV21-1 is a listed pseudogene. This CDR3 is 14 amino acids long. The CDR3 nucleotides are TGTGCCAGCAGCAAGAGACAGGTTAATTCACCCCTCCACTTT. This codes for CASSKRQVNSPLHF.